This TCR beta chain was documented in a study of blood T cell repertoires in COVID-19. Germline values: CDR1 SGHAT, CDR2 FQNNGV. The length of the CDR3 is 16 residues. Between the trimmed V and J ends, which lost 5 bases and 10 bases, there was a span of 21 bases. This clone was observed once. This table comes from immunoSEQ multiplex PCR, and its TCRdb copy is limited to in-frame clones, with some not included. The profile shows roughly 120,000 clones, roughly 86% of them singletons. The rearrangement uses TRBV11-2 and TRBJ1-6; tentative D call: TRBD1 (5 bases). The clonotype was recovered from a human donor in a cohort sampled during active COVID-19. The sequenced material came from peripheral blood. CDR3 sequence reads: CASSPQGGTLGSPLHF. The CDR3 DNA follows: TGTGCCAGCAGCCCCCAGGGAGGGACCCTAGGCTCACCCCTCCACTTT.